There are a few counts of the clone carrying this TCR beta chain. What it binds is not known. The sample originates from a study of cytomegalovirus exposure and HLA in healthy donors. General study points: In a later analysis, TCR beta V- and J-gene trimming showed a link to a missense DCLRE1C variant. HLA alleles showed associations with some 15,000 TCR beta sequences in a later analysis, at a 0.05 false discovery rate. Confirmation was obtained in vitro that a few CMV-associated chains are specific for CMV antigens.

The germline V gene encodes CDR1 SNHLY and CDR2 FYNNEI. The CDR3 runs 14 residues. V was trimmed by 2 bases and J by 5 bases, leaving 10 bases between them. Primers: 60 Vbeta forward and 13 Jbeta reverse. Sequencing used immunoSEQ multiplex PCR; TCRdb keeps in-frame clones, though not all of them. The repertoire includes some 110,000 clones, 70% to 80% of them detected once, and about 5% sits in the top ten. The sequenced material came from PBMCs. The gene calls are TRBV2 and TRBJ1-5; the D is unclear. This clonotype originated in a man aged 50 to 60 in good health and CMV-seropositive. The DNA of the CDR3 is TGTGCCAGCAGTGAAATAAGCGGGGATCAGCCCCAGCATTTT. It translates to CASSEISGDQPQHF.